This T cell receptor (beta chain) was recorded in a study of blood T cell repertoires in acute mononucleosis (dated by TCRdb to the early 2020s). As for the study more broadly: Convalescent samples were collected 5 to 8 months after the acute presentation, representing the memory response. A mean blood EBV load of approximately 4 log10 genome copies per million B cells was observed during acute infection, and a mean blood EBV load of 2.5 to 3 was observed at convalescence. Summary of the overall study and its limitations: Because only a fraction of each donor's blood was analyzed, sampling error might partly explain the low overlap between acute and convalescent clonotypes. With only a few donors in the cohort, group averages were based on very few individuals. In TCR repertoire selection for BRLF1 (YVL-BR), TCRalpha CDR3 motifs had a dominant role, while TCRbeta had a minimal role. Only about 9.5% of unique acute clonotypes persisted into convalescence, yet these made up most of the response; new diverse de novo clonotypes seemingly replaced the rest.

Ten or more counts support this clone. Base qualities were left out, and no much larger clone turns up one base away. Total RNA from at least 8,500 sorted tetramer+ CD8 T cells was reverse transcribed into cDNA for TCR profiling. CDR3 regions were PCR-amplified with primers annealing to V and J regions, and unique molecular identifiers were added to track templates. TCRalpha and TCRbeta chains were profiled using the immunoSEQ platform, including its sequencing and error-correction standards. The original methods were these. Clonal copy numbers were corrected for sequencing and PCR errors, and CDR3s were defined per IMGT conventions. Only productive rearrangements were analyzed, using immunoSEQ Analyzer versions 2.0 and 3.0, with gene-pairing frequencies processed further in Microsoft Excel. Circos plots were used to display V-J pairings, and MEME together with a custom motifSearch program was used to find CDR3 motifs. The OLGA algorithm was used to calculate the probability of generation of TCR sequences. Clonotypes seen at both visits were designated persistent, clonotypes seen only acutely were designated nonpersistent, and clonotypes seen only at convalescence were designated de novo. Any amino acid clonotype used by more than one donor was defined as a public TCR. This is the immuneACCESS table as TCRdb keeps it, with only in-frame sequences that have V and J called. A part of the clones is gone; compared with another copy, unresolved V genes explain less than half, and the rest is unexplained. That table is the source of V, J and clone size, and D and trimming were worked out from the DNA. The sample table shows over 1,500 clones, and around 20% are seen once. 27% of the sample is taken by the ten largest.

The CDR3 runs 11 residues from the cysteine to the phenylalanine. Only the CDR3 part of the read is kept: 33 bases, read in frame from the first base. The V and J ends are trimmed by 5 bases and 7 bases, leaving 9 bases between them. Per the germline V gene, MNHEY is the CDR1 and SVGAGI is the CDR2. The time point tag for this specimen amounts to: convalescence about 6 months (5-8 months) after acute presentation (visit 7). Over the course of primary infection, this study followed CD8 T cell responses against two immunodominant EBV epitopes, BRLF1 109 (YVL-BR) and BMLF1 280 (GLC-BM). Primary EBV infection was indicated by a positive serum heterophile antibody test and EBV viral capsid antigen-specific IgM. As a first step, magnetic positive selection (MACS) was used to enrich total CD8 T cells from the PBMCs. Live CD3+ CD8+ tetramer+ cells were sorted on a FACSAria III to over 90% purity. A PE-conjugated tetramer loaded with the BRLF1 109-117 peptide was used to sort the cells. At both acute infection and convalescence, EBV epitope-specific CD8 T cells were tetramer-sorted, and the TCR repertoires of those cells were deep-sequenced directly ex vivo. The donors were a few individuals between about 18 and 29 years old who had clinical acute infectious mononucleosis along with laboratory evidence of primary EBV infection. Heparinized peripheral blood was collected when donors presented clinically with mononucleosis symptoms and again about 6 months afterward. Ficoll-Paque density gradient centrifugation was used to isolate PBMCs.

Sequenced material: EBV YVL epitope tetramer+ CD8+ T cells sorted from PBMCs, taken during convalescence from infectious mononucleosis. Interpreted using the paper, the cell subset or site label stands for: CD8 T cells binding a tetramer with EBV BRLF1 109-117 peptide (YVL-BR). The sequence was obtained from a woman under 30 with infectious mononucleosis caused by EBV. This chain joins TRBV6-5 to TRBJ2-7; too little of a D gene remains to name it. The nucleotide sequence is TGTGCCAGCAGTGCGCAAATGGAGCAGTACTTC. Its coded protein is CASSAQMEQYF.